These T cell receptor beta chains were read from a single sample in a study of spatial heterogeneity in lung cancer. MiXCR was run by TCRdb on the 5' RACE reads, yielding one entry per CDR3 protein. The sample lists around 40,000 distinct CDR3 sequences; roughly 5.5% were seen once. The input for sequencing was PBMCs, taken at surgery. All receptors come from a female donor with early-stage non-small cell lung cancer. CDR3s include the opening cysteine and the closing phenylalanine or tryptophan. The D gene is left open where the match is weak. Some rows have no size entry. The others give once, few or many, or a class for an expanded clone.

many	TRBV7-2	TRBJ2-1	-	12	CASSALEGEQFF	TGTGCCAGCAGCGCCCTAGAAGGTGAGCAGTTCTTC
many	TRBV7-2	TRBJ1-1	-	14	CASSARPGDTEAFF	TGTGCCAGCAGCGCGAGGCCGGGGGATACTGAAGCTTTCTTT
many	TRBV10-3	TRBJ2-3	-	15	CAISDSQLLTDTQYF	TGTGCCATCAGTGATTCTCAACTCCTCACAGATACGCAGTATTTT
few	TRBV5-1	TRBJ2-7	TRBD1	14	CASSQRTGDYEQYF	TGCGCCAGCAGCCAAAGGACAGGGGACTACGAGCAGTACTTC
many	TRBV5-1	TRBJ2-7	-	13	CASSRATGYEQYF	TGCGCCAGCAGTCGGGCGACGGGCTACGAGCAGTACTTC
many	TRBV7-9	TRBJ2-5	-	17	CASSLAPHGGQQETQYF	TGTGCCAGCAGCTTAGCCCCCCACGGCGGCCAGCAAGAGACCCAGTACTTC
many	TRBV10-3	TRBJ2-1	TRBD1	17	CAISESGTGGSYNEQFF	TGTGCCATCAGTGAATCCGGGACAGGGGGATCCTACAATGAGCAGTTCTTC
-	TRBV4-2	TRBJ1-2	-	15	CASSQDPRGDQGYTF	TGTGCCAGCAGCCAAGATCCACGGGGGGACCAGGGCTACACCTTC
many	TRBV7-9	TRBJ2-3	-	12	CASSLIADTQYF	TGTGCCAGCAGCCTCATTGCGGATACGCAGTATTTT
-	TRBV20-1	TRBJ2-1	TRBD2	13	CSARRGGYNEQFF	TGCAGTGCCAGGCGGGGGGGCTACAATGAGCAGTTCTTC
many	TRBV6-5	TRBJ1-2	-	13	CASSPPGAYGYTF	TGTGCCAGCAGTCCGCCCGGGGCCTATGGCTACACCTTC
many	TRBV28	TRBJ1-2	-	12	CASSRASYGYTF	TGTGCCAGCAGCAGGGCATCCTATGGCTACACCTTC